The TCR beta chain described here comes from a study of T cell repertoires in cytomegalovirus infection. As for this clonotype: Its target is not known.

TCRdb re-called the reads through MiXCR, storing one row per CDR3 protein. This table holds some 920,000 distinct CDR3 sequences, approximately 31% found once. The CDR3 runs 12 residues. V lost 6 bases, J lost 2 bases, and 8 bases lay in between. The germline V gene has CDR1 ENHRY and CDR2 SYGVKD. This TCR was sampled from a human donor in good health (CMV status not recorded). Some clones in this sample may be carry-over from other donors' samples. The chain employs TRBV10-3 and TRBJ2-7, with a possible D match to TRBD1 (6 bases). Specimen: cultured CD8+ T cells from PBMCs, collected from culture after CMV antigen stimulation. The CDR3 loop is CAIRQGPYEQYF. The CDR3 DNA is TGTGCCATCAGACAGGGACCCTACGAGCAGTACTTC.